Listed here are 13 T cell receptor beta chains from one sample, sequenced in a study of T cells in Graves' hyperthyroidism and ophthalmopathy. RNA transcripts were the template for amplifying TCR beta CDR3 regions. First-round RT-PCR targeting the TCR CDR3 was performed with the HTBI primer set. In TCRdb, the multiplex PCR reads were re-called with MiXCR into one record per CDR3 protein. The sample comprises about 660,000 distinct CDR3 sequences, about 45% of which are singletons, and under 8.5% rests with the top ten. The sample taken for sequencing was peripheral blood or thyroid tissue (not recorded which). The receptors shown here come from an adult man with Graves' disease, either hyperthyroidism or ophthalmopathy (not recorded which).

The chain couples TRBV7-2 to TRBJ1-2, with a possible D match to TRBD1 (5 bases). Germline V gene data show CDR1 as SGHTA and CDR2 as FQGNSA. The length of the CDR3 is 15 residues. Trimming left V 2 bases short and J 2 bases short, with 12 bases between. This CDR3 is CASSLSTGPNYGYTF. DNA of the CDR3: TGTGCCAGCAGCTTATCTACGGGACCCAACTATGGCTACACCTTC.

The gene calls are TRBV6-5 and TRBJ1-3; tentatively, D is TRBD1 (5 bases). The V end was cut by 7 bases, the J end by 0 bases, with 16 bases between. The CDR3 extends over 16 amino acids. Germline V gives CDR1 MNHEY, CDR2 SVGAGI. The CDR3 DNA reads as TGTGCCAGCATCGCGATCGGGACTTACTCTGGAAACACCATATATTTT. Protein: CASIAIGTYSGNTIYF.

This rearrangement joins TRBV12-3 or TRBV12-4 to TRBJ2-5; 15 bases are shared with TRBD2. The V segment lost 8 bases and the J segment 5 bases; nucleotides outside the gene matches: 3. CDR3 length: 14 amino acids. CDR3 bases: TGTGCCAGCGGACTAGCGGGGGGGCCGGAGACCCAGTACTTC. It is translated as CASGLAGGPETQYF.

V and J are TRBV2 and TRBJ2-5, with a weak D call TRBD2 (5 bases). The V gene's germline CDR1 is SNHLY and CDR2 FYNNEI. This CDR3 region has 13 residues. The CDR3 region has the DNA TGTGCTAGAGAGCCCTCCCGAGGGGAGACCCAGTACTTC. It is translated as CAREPSRGETQYF.

This clonotype was picked up many times. The chain links TRBV15 to TRBJ1-1; D gene ambiguous. The CDR3 totals 15 residues. With 0 bases removed from V and 1 base from J, the gap between germline ends came to 9 bases. Germline V gives CDR1 LNHNV, CDR2 YYDKDF (reference sequence). In nucleotides, the CDR3 is TGTGCCACCAGCAGAGATCGGGAATGGAACACTGAAGCTTTCTTT. It yields the protein CATSRDREWNTEAFF.

This chain joins TRBV25-1 and TRBJ1-6; D is perhaps TRBD1 (5 bases). Trimming took 8 bases from V and 5 from J, leaving 13 bases between them. The CDR3 spans 14 residues. Germline V gene sequence: CDR1 MGHDK, CDR2 SYGVNS. CDR3 protein: CASQEGGDNSPLHF. The CDR3 nucleotides are TGTGCCAGCCAAGAGGGAGGGGATAATTCACCCCTCCACTTT.

In the case of this clonotype: Its ends do not fully match the called genes, so a read error is possible. The rearrangement joins TRBV7-6 to TRBJ2-7, with a tentative D call TRBD1 (6 bases). CDR3 length equals 14 residues. In germline, CDR1 is SGHVS, CDR2 FNYEAQ. CDR3 nucleotide sequence: TGTGCCAGCAGAGCCGACAGGACCTCCAACGAGCAGTACTTC. This encodes CASRADRTSNEQYF.

This clonotype has just a few counts. The genes are TRBV3-1 and TRBJ2-5; TRBD1 agrees at 7 bases. Per the germline V gene, CDR1 is LGHDT and CDR2 is YNNKEL (reference sequence). The CDR3 is 14 residues long. With 2 bases clipped from V and 6 bases from J, the junction kept 6 bases outside the gene matches. In nucleotides, the CDR3 is TGTGCCAGCAGCCAACAGGGGGTGGTAAAGACCCAGTACTTC. It translates to CASSQQGVVKTQYF.

This clonotype was seen repeatedly, ten times or more. The J gene is TRBJ1-5, the V gene TRBV7-2; TRBD1 matches 7 bases. Germline-derived CDR1 and CDR2 are SGHTA and FQGNSA. This CDR3 has 15 residues. V gave up 6 bases and J gave up 4 bases; unmatched junction bases: 9. The chain's CDR3 is CASRPTGLGNQPQHF. In DNA, the CDR3 is TGTGCCAGCAGGCCGACAGGGCTAGGGAATCAGCCCCAGCATTTT. Complete variable domain (other parts from reference TRBV7-2 and TRBJ1-5): GAGVSQSPSNKVTEKGKDVELRCDPISGHTALYWYRQSLGQGLEFLIYFQGNSAPDKSGLPSDRFSAERTGGSVSTLTIQRTQQEDSAVYLCASRPTGLGNQPQHFGDGTRLSIL.

The rearrangement joins TRBV2 to TRBJ2-7, with 7 bases aligning to TRBD2. The V and J ends lost 8 bases and 8 bases, in that order; junction bases with no gene match: 6. Germline V gives CDR1 SNHLY, CDR2 FYNNEI. The CDR3 loop spans 11 amino acids. The CDR3 sequence: CASLARGKQYF. In DNA, the CDR3 is TGTGCCAGCTTAGCGCGGGGGAAGCAGTACTTC.

The J gene is TRBJ2-7, the V gene TRBV2; the D call may be TRBD1 or TRBD2 (7 bases each). Germline CDR1 and CDR2: SNHLY and FYNNEI. This CDR3 has 15 amino acids. V was cut by 5 bases and J by 4 bases, with 18 bases left in between. DNA for the CDR3: TGTGCCAGCAGTCCGGGTCAGGGGGGGCCTTACGAGCAGTACTTC. Residues: CASSPGQGGPYEQYF. Full variable domain (missing parts from reference TRBV2 and TRBJ2-7): EPEVTQTPSHQVTQMGQEVILRCVPISNHLYFYWYRQILGQKVEFLVSFYNNEISEKSEIFDDQFSVERPDGSNFTLKIRSTKLEDSAMYFCASSPGQGGPYEQYFGPGTRLTVT.

In nucleotides, the CDR3 is TGTGCCAGCAACCCTCTGTCCGGGACAGGGGGCTCGGGGGCCACTGAAGCTTTCTTT. It translates to CASNPLSGTGGSGATEAFF. The chain carries TRBV2 and TRBJ1-1; 12 bases match TRBD1. This CDR3 has 19 residues. The germline V gene encodes CDR1 SNHLY and CDR2 FYNNEI. Unmatched junction bases numbered 19, after V lost 7 bases and J lost 4 bases.

This clonotype showed up just a few times. The genes are TRBV20-1 and TRBJ2-7, with a possible D match to TRBD1 (6 bases). V was trimmed by 3 bases and J by 1 base, leaving 10 bases between them. The CDR3 is 13 amino acids. In germline, CDR1 is DFQATT, CDR2 SNEGSKA (reference sequence). The CDR3 region has the DNA TGCAGTGCTAGGTGGCAGGGGTCCTACGAGCAGTACTTC. Translating it yields CSARWQGSYEQYF.